This TCR beta chain was observed in a study of OX40 agonist ivuxolimab in advanced cancers. Data came from immunoSEQ multiplex PCR; TCRdb stores just in-frame clones and leaves some out. The repertoire holds 67,000 or so clones, with about 85% as singletons. The origin of this receptor is an adult with an advanced solid tumor such as melanoma, head and neck, liver or kidney cancer. Sequences were derived from CD4+ or CD8+ T cells sorted from blood, sampled in a trial of the OX40 agonist ivuxolimab.

CDR3 region: CASSLRASSGNTIYF. For the CDR3, the DNA is TGTGCCAGCAGCTTGCGAGCGAGCTCTGGAAACACCATATATTTT. This chain links TRBV5-4 with TRBJ1-3; D ambiguous. Trimming pared 1 base from V and 0 bases from J, leaving 8 bases between. Germline V gene data show CDR1 as SGHNT and CDR2 as YYREEE (reference sequence). The CDR3 is 15 residues long.